These T cell receptor beta chains were read from a single sample in a study of T cell clusters in autoimmune cytopenias. TCRdb re-called the multiplex PCR reads, yielding one record per CDR3 amino acid sequence without DNA. This listing includes around 15,000 distinct CDR3 sequences. The sample comprised peripheral blood. The receptors originated from a human donor with an autoimmune cytopenia or autoimmune hepatitis (not recorded which). Each CDR3 is given with its conserved first and last residue. Fields, in order: clone size, J gene, V gene, CDR3 protein. Only part of the rows carry a size: once, few, many, or a class if the clone is expanded.

>-|TRBJ2-2|TRBV6-1
CASLDRANTGELFF
>-|TRBJ2-7|TRBV7-6
CASSYTSGSSYEQYF
>-|TRBJ2-7|TRBV6-6
CASNMAGTGEQYF
>-|TRBJ1-4|TRBV6-5
CASGPGRLNEKLFF
>medium-sized|TRBJ1-6|TRBV19
CASRDRISSPLHF
>-|TRBJ1-1|TRBV27
CASSPYPTGLEAFF
>-|TRBJ1-1|TRBV12-3/TRBV12-4
CASSFLKGVNTEAFF
>-|TRBJ1-1|TRBV12-3/TRBV12-4
CASSFERNRAFF
>-|TRBJ2-1|TRBV10-3
CAIGDKSNNEQFF
>medium-sized|TRBJ2-1|TRBV30
CAWTTSGRANEQFF
>-|TRBJ1-4|TRBV30
CAWTRGYEKLFF
>-|TRBJ2-6|TRBV6-1
CASTTTGANVLTF
>medium-sized|TRBJ2-5|TRBV29-1
CSVPPAYREGETQYF
>-|TRBJ2-1|TRBV19
CASSIFGNEQFF
>medium-sized|TRBJ2-3|TRBV29-1
CSVGTSGTSTDTQYF
>-|TRBJ2-1|TRBV27
CASSHQWRARGNEQFF
>-|TRBJ2-5|TRBV20-1
CSATTDQETQYF
>-|TRBJ2-1|TRBV12-3/TRBV12-4
CASSLDRVVFNEQFF
>-|TRBJ1-5|TRBV12-3/TRBV12-4
CASSPGIDWPQHF
>-|TRBJ2-3|TRBV12-3/TRBV12-4
CASRTSGMGDTQYF
>-|TRBJ2-1|TRBV12-3/TRBV12-4
CASSSSSGRTYNEQFF
>-|TRBJ1-5|TRBV6-2/TRBV6-3
CASRPRAGLGSSNQPQHF
>-|TRBJ1-1|TRBV12-3/TRBV12-4
CASRQGSGAEAFF
>-|TRBJ2-4|TRBV19
CASSFDGNIQYF
>-|TRBJ2-7|TRBV7-9
CASSLAGRSYEQYF
>-|TRBJ1-6|TRBV6-5
CASRGWGVLHF
>-|TRBJ2-1|TRBV10-3
CAIRRLSGTSGYNEQFF
>-|TRBJ1-2|TRBV5-6
CASSLDLLGDYGYTF
>-|TRBJ1-5|TRBV19
CASSDRGQISNQPQHF
>medium-sized|TRBJ2-3|TRBV27
CASSLYRGPRTDTQYF
>medium-sized|TRBJ1-4|TRBV29-1
CSVLIGEKLFF
>-|TRBJ2-2|TRBV12-3/TRBV12-4
CASSVTGLGTGELFF
>-|TRBJ2-1|TRBV6-4
CASSDNSYNEQFF
>-|TRBJ2-7|TRBV6-5
CASKRTSGRYEQYF
>-|TRBJ2-1|TRBV5-1
CASSLDRTEQFF
>medium-sized|TRBJ2-3|TRBV19
CASSKERSGVQGRTDTQYF
>-|TRBJ2-3|TRBV6-1
CASSVLTDTQYF
>-|TRBJ2-6|TRBV27
CASSPPGQGVSGANVLTF
>-|TRBJ2-6|TRBV5-5
CASSLIFNRAGANVLTF
>medium-sized|TRBJ2-3|TRBV5-5
CASSWRGVGGVGDTQYF
>medium-sized|TRBJ2-1|TRBV12-3/TRBV12-4
CATRRRTDNEQFF
>-|TRBJ2-5|TRBV6-2/TRBV6-3
CASSYSLAGGETQYF
>medium-sized|TRBJ2-5|TRBV19
CASSIFGVETQYF
>-|TRBJ2-3|TRBV5-1
CASSGPDRGLIDTQYF
>-|TRBJ1-2|TRBV6-5
CASSYSAGTYGYTF
>-|TRBJ2-7|TRBV6-1
CASIPQGTVYEQYF
>medium-sized|TRBJ2-7|TRBV5-6
CASTPAGRDEQYF
>-|TRBJ1-2|TRBV5-1
CASDTGTGNEGYTF
>medium-sized|TRBJ1-2|TRBV29-1
CSVVGGADYGYTF
>-|TRBJ1-2|TRBV5-1
CASSIDRAFQDGYTF
>-|TRBJ1-3|TRBV19
CASRITPVTGNTIYF
>medium-sized|TRBJ1-1|TRBV27
CASIRETEAFF
>-|TRBJ2-7|TRBV29-1
CSVVAGGGFEQYF